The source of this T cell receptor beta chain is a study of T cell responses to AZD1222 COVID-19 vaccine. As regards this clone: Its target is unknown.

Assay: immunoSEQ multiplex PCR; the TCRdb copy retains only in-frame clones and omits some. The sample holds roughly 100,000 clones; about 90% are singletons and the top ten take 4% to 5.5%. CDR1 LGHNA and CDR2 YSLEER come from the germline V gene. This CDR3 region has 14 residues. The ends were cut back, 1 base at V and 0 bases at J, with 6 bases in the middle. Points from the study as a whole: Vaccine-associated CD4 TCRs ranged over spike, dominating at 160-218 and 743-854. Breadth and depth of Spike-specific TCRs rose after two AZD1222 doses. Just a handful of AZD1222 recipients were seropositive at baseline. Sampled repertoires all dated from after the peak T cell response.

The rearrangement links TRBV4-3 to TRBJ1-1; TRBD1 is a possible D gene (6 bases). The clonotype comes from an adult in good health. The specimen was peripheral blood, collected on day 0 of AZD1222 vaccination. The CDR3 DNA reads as TGCGCCAGCAGCCAAGCAGGGGTGAACACTGAAGCTTTCTTT. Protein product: CASSQAGVNTEAFF.